This TCR beta chain was recovered during a study of T cell clones after liver transplantation. Study in general: Tolerance: complete withdrawal held at least one year, liver enzymes staying within twice normal. Study results and caveats: A larger donor-reactive than third-party decline suggested partial antigen-specific deletion. Graft donor-reactive T cells possibly entered the graft instead of undergoing deletion. Post-transplant time points were not standardized, so conclusions are preliminary.

Sequencing used immunoSEQ multiplex PCR; TCRdb keeps in-frame clones, though not all of them. In the table there are tens of thousands of clones, less than 85% of which are singletons. Germline lookup yields CDR1 MNHNS and CDR2 SASEGT. Trimming took off 5 bases at V and 0 bases at J, with 8 bases between the two ends. CDR3 length equals 14 residues. This clone came up many times. Its cognate antigen is unknown. The sequence came from a human patient who received a liver transplant. Some T cells may trace back to the graft donor. The rearrangement joins TRBV6-1 to TRBJ1-5; D remains ambiguous. The input for sequencing was CD4+ T cells from blood, taken at the approximately 16-month timepoint. The CDR3 here is CASSTLDSNQPQHF. The CDR3 DNA is TGTGCCAGCAGTACGCTGGATAGCAATCAGCCCCAGCATTTT.